The next 11 T cell receptor beta chains were all read from a single sample in a study of CD8+CD57+ T cells in acquired aplastic anemia. It was genomic DNA that served as the template for profiling TCR beta VDJ and CDR3. TCRdb re-analysed the reads in MiXCR, keeping a single row per CDR3 protein. The top ten clones hold 4% of a sample with hundreds of thousands of distinct CDR3 sequences, approximately 70% of them seen once. The sequenced sample consisted of sorted CD4+, CD8+, or CD8+CD57+ T cells (not recorded which) from PBMCs. The receptors originated from a human donor in good health, serving as a control.

The chain has TRBV9 and TRBJ1-5, with a possible D match to TRBD1 (5 bases). This CDR3 has 16 amino acids. Trimming left V 2 bases short and J 11 bases short, with 23 bases between. The germline CDR1 and CDR2 sequences are SGDLS and YYNGEE. CDR3: CASSVPGGGSMHTQHF. CDR3 DNA: TGTGCCAGCAGCGTGCCCGGCGGGGGGAGTATGCACACCCAGCATTTT.

The chain uses TRBV7-9 and TRBJ2-5; possible D gene TRBD1, 6 bases. Germline values: CDR1 SEHNR, CDR2 FQNEAQ (reference sequence). With 10 bases removed from V and 4 bases from J, the gap between germline ends came to 10 bases. This CDR3 has 11 residues. The CDR3 loop reads CAIGGSETQYF. CDR3 bases: TGTGCCATTGGGGGCTCAGAGACCCAGTACTTC. The whole variable domain, filled in from reference TRBV7-9 and TRBJ2-5, reads DTGVSQNPRHKITKRGQNVTFRCDPISEHNRLYWYRQTLGQGPEFLTYFQNEAQLEKSRLLSDRFSAERPKGSFSTLEIQRTEQGDSAMYLCAIGGSETQYFGPGTRLLVL.

This clonotype was observed many times. The rearrangement joins TRBV27 to TRBJ1-6; D call uncertain. This CDR3 region has 15 residues. V lost 7 bases to trimming and J lost 6 bases, with 16 bases between them. CDR1 is MNHEY and CDR2 is SMNVEV in the germline V gene (reference sequence). CDR3: CASKKTGRSNSPLHF. In DNA, the CDR3 is TGTGCCAGCAAAAAAACTGGACGGAGTAATTCACCCCTCCACTTT.

On this clonotype itself: At one of its ends the junction is not consistent with the germline gene, which may arise from a read error. The chain links TRBV7-2 to TRBJ1-4; D is perhaps TRBD1 (5 bases). Germline CDR1 and CDR2: SGHTA and FQGNSA. The CDR3 is made up of 14 amino acids. CDR3 residues: CASSSQGGEDTLFF. The CDR3 DNA is TGCGCCAGCAGCTCACAAGGAGGGGAAGATACGCTGTTTTTT.

Turning to this clonotype: A read error may produce the germline difference seen at one junction end. DNA of the CDR3: TGTGCCAGCAGCGCAGACACTAGCACAGATACGCAGTTC. Protein product: CASSADTSTDTQF. This chain connects TRBV9 to TRBJ2-1; maybe TRBD2 (6 bases). Germline loops: CDR1 SGDLS, CDR2 YYNGEE. The CDR3 runs to 13 residues.

This chain links TRBV11-1 with TRBJ1-2; no clear D. Per germline, CDR1 SGHAT and CDR2 FQDESV (reference sequence). This CDR3 comprises 12 residues. Trimming removed 5 bases from V and 5 bases from J, with 9 bases in between. The CDR3 nucleotides read TGTGCCAGCAGCGCCGCGAATTATGGCTACACCTTC. Translating it yields CASSAANYGYTF.

The table lists this clonotype with many counts. The J gene is TRBJ2-7, the V gene TRBV20-1; perhaps D is TRBD1 or TRBD2 (6 bases each). The V end lost 6 bases, the J end lost 6 bases, and 24 bases lay between the germline ends. This CDR3 has 15 residues. Germline CDR1 DFQATT, CDR2 SNEGSKA (reference sequence). The CDR3 sequence is CSAKSVFGGPSEQYF. In nucleotides, the CDR3 is TGCAGTGCCAAAAGCGTTTTTGGGGGGCCTTCCGAGCAGTACTTC.

The CDR3 loop reads CATSTLTRDTRQGHETQYF. The CDR3 coding sequence is TGTGCCACCAGCACATTAACCCGGGACACGAGACAAGGTCACGAGACCCAGTACTTC. The chain recombines TRBV15 with TRBJ2-5; weak D call: TRBD1 (6 bases). Germline V CDR1 and CDR2: LNHNV, YYDKDF (reference sequence). The CDR3 sequence is 19 residues long. Trimming took 4 bases from V and 5 from J, leaving 29 bases between them. Complete variable domain (other parts from reference TRBV15 and TRBJ2-5): DAMVIQNPRYQVTQFGKPVTLSCSQTLNHNVMYWYQQKSSQAPKLLFHYYDKDFNNEADTPDNFQSRRPNTSFCFLDIRSPGLGDTAMYLCATSTLTRDTRQGHETQYFGPGTRLLVL.

This clonotype was observed a handful of times. This chain connects TRBV25-1 to TRBJ2-1, with D uncertain. The ends were cut back, 5 bases at V and 9 bases at J, with 14 bases in the middle. This CDR3 spans 13 amino acids. From germline, CDR1 is MGHDK and CDR2 SYGVNS. The CDR3 sequence is CASSLLLGGEQFF. CDR3 sequence (DNA): TGTGCCAGCAGTCTCCTTTTGGGCGGTGAGCAGTTCTTC.

This chain connects TRBV11-2 to TRBJ1-2, with unresolved D. Trimming took 0 bases from V and 8 from J, leaving 7 bases between them. This CDR3 has 12 residues. Germline V gene sequence: CDR1 SGHAT, CDR2 FQNNGV. CDR3 sequence (DNA): TGTGCCAGCAGCTTAGACACATCCGGCTACACCTTC. Encoded protein: CASSLDTSGYTF.

This clonotype was observed at least ten times. This chain connects TRBV30 to TRBJ2-1, with TRBD2 matching 13 bases. This CDR3 region has 15 residues. The V gene's germline CDR1 is GTSNPN and CDR2 SVGIG (reference sequence). The trim removed 3 bases at V and 5 bases at J, leaving 4 bases unmatched. DNA for the CDR3: TGTGCCTGGAGCCTCGGGACTAGCGGGAACAATGAGCAGTTCTTC. It is translated as CAWSLGTSGNNEQFF.